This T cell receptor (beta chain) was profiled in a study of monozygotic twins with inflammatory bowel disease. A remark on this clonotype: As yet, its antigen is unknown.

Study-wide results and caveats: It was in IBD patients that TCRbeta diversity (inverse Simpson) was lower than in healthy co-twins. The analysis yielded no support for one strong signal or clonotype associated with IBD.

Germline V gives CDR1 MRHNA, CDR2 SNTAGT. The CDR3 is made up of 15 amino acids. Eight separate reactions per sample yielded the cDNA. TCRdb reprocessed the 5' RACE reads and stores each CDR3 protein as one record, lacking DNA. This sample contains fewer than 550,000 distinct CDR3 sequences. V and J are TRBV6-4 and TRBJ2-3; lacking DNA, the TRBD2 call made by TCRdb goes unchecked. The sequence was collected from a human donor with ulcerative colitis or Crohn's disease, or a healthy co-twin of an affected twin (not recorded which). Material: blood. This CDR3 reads CASSRVASGGDTQYF.